The 14 T cell receptor beta chains presented below share a single source sample, sequenced in a study of control samples from healthy donors and cancer patients. TCRdb keeps only in-frame clones here, not all; method: immunoSEQ multiplex PCR. Its table lists roughly 200,000 clones. The material sequenced was blood. These receptors were collected from a young woman in good health.

This CDR3 is CASSFRGNGYTF. CDR3 coding DNA: TGTGCCAGCAGCTTCAGAGGGAATGGCTACACCTTC. The V and J genes are TRBV5-8 and TRBJ1-2, with no clear D. This CDR3 has 12 residues. Trimming pared 2 bases from V and 6 bases from J, leaving 8 bases between. Germline V gene lookup returns CDR1 SGHTS and CDR2 YDEGEE.

This chain links TRBV12-3 or TRBV12-4 with TRBJ2-7, with TRBD2 matching 13 bases. J gave up 6 bases and V 10 bases, and 6 bases lay outside the gene matches. The CDR3 is made up of 13 amino acids. DNA for the CDR3: TGTGCCACTCGACTAGCGGGGGGTTCCGAGCAGTACTTC. This translates into CATRLAGGSEQYF.

This chain uses TRBV6-5 with TRBJ1-1; 11 bases align to TRBD1. Germline V gene data show CDR1 as MNHEY and CDR2 as SVGAGI. CDR3 size: 15 residues. V dropped 4 bases and J dropped 4; count of bases not matched to a gene: 5. The CDR3 coding sequence is TGTGCCAGCAGTTGGTCCGGGACAGGGGGCACTGAAGCTTTCTTT. This sequence encodes CASSWSGTGGTEAFF.

The chain employs TRBV7-2 and TRBJ1-6; D may be TRBD1 (5 bases). CDR1 is SGHTA, CDR2 FQGNSA, per germline. Trimming took off 1 base at V and 0 bases at J, with 7 bases between the two ends. This CDR3 is 16 amino acids long. CDR3 sequence: CASSLGGRSYNSPLHF. For the CDR3, the DNA is TGTGCCAGCAGCTTAGGGGGACGCTCCTATAATTCACCCCTCCACTTT.

The chain is built from TRBV2 and TRBJ2-1; the D gene is possibly TRBD2 (6 bases). The germline V gene encodes CDR1 SNHLY and CDR2 FYNNEI. Trimming shortened V by 3 bases and J by 0 bases, and 12 bases separated the two germline ends. The CDR3 has 16 amino acids. The CDR3 region is CASSEEGQGSYNEQFF. CDR3 DNA sequence: TGTGCCAGCAGTGAGGAGGGCCAAGGCTCCTACAATGAGCAGTTCTTC. The complete variable domain, with remaining parts taken from reference TRBV2 and TRBJ2-1, reads EPEVTQTPSHQVTQMGQEVILRCVPISNHLYFYWYRQILGQKVEFLVSFYNNEISEKSEIFDDQFSVERPDGSNFTLKIRSTKLEDSAMYFCASSEEGQGSYNEQFFGPGTRLTVL.

The chain carries TRBV2 and TRBJ2-6; D gene ambiguous. There are 14 residues in the CDR3. Trimming took off 8 bases at V and 0 bases at J, with 8 bases between the two ends. The V gene's germline CDR1 is SNHLY and CDR2 FYNNEI. CDR3 DNA sequence: TGTGCCAGCTCAGGTTACTCTGGGGCCAACGTCCTGACTTTC. Its translation is CASSGYSGANVLTF.

J is TRBJ2-5 and V is TRBV6-5; the D is unclear. This CDR3 region has 12 residues. The germline V gene has CDR1 MNHEY and CDR2 SVGAGI. The V end was cut by 8 bases, the J end by 5 bases, with 12 bases between. CDR3 amino acids: CASALERETQYF. The CDR3 bases are TGTGCCAGCGCTCTAGAACGGGAGACCCAGTACTTC.

V is TRBV27 and J is TRBJ1-1; TRBD1 matches at 8 bases. CDR3 length: 15 amino acids. Germline CDR1 reads MNHEY; CDR2 reads SMNVEV (reference sequence). V lost 3 bases, J lost 5 bases, and 8 bases stayed unmatched. DNA of the CDR3: TGTGCCAGCAGTTTCCGAAGGACAGGGATGACTGAAGCTTTCTTT. This sequence encodes CASSFRRTGMTEAFF.

The V and J genes are TRBV18 and TRBJ2-6; TRBD1 matches 9 bases. There are 18 residues in the CDR3. Germline V gives CDR1 KGHSH, CDR2 LQKENI. The V segment lost 3 bases and the J segment 1 base; nucleotides outside the gene matches: 7. CDR3 region: CASSPITGGASGANVLTF. The CDR3, as DNA: TGTGCCAGCTCACCGATTACAGGGGGCGCTTCTGGGGCCAACGTCCTGACTTTC.

The V gene is TRBV10-3, the J gene TRBJ1-6; D possibly corresponds to TRBD1 (5 bases). The germline CDR1 and CDR2 sequences are ENHRY and SYGVKD. V was shortened by 5 bases and J by 7 bases, with 15 bases between the two germline ends. The CDR3 totals 15 residues. CDR3 sequence (DNA): TGTGCCATCAGTCCCAGGGAAGGAGGGAATTCACCCCTCCACTTT. This translates into CAISPREGGNSPLHF.

The CDR3 protein is CASSFRTGMRGYTF. For the CDR3, the DNA is TGTGCCAGCAGCTTCCGGACAGGGATGCGGGGCTACACCTTC. The rearrangement links TRBV5-6 to TRBJ1-2, with 8 bases lining up with TRBD1. V lost 2 bases, J lost 8 bases, and 8 bases stayed unmatched. There are 14 residues in the CDR3. CDR1 SGHDT and CDR2 YYEEEE come from the germline V gene.

The rearrangement links TRBV3-1 (or the pseudogene TRBV3-2) to TRBJ2-7; D is uncertain. CDR1 and CDR2 (germline): LGHDT, YNNKEL (reference sequence). V shed 0 bases and J shed 2 bases, with 20 bases lying between them. The CDR3 has 18 residues. This CDR3 reads CASSQDVGHLHGAYEQYF. The CDR3 DNA sequence: TGTGCCAGCAGCCAAGACGTGGGTCACCTCCATGGGGCCTACGAGCAGTACTTC.

V gene TRBV4-2 combines with J gene TRBJ1-1; a weak D match, TRBD1 (6 bases). Trimming shortened V by 4 bases and J by 6 bases, and 9 bases separated the two germline ends. This CDR3 comprises 12 residues. Germline lookup yields CDR1 LGHNA and CDR2 YNFKEQ. CDR3 in DNA: TGTGCCAGCAGCCCGGACAGACCTGAAGCTTTCTTT. It is translated as CASSPDRPEAFF.

The chain carries TRBV13 and TRBJ2-1; 10 bases agree with TRBD1. Germline V gives CDR1 PRHDT, CDR2 FYEKMQ (reference sequence). The trim removed 7 bases at V and 7 bases at J, leaving 10 bases unmatched. This CDR3 is 15 amino acids long. Here the CDR3 DNA reads TGTGCCAGCAACTATCTACGGGACAGGGGAAATGAGCAGTTCTTC. It codes for CASNYLRDRGNEQFF.